This TCR beta chain is from a study of blood T cell repertoires in COVID-19. For the study at large: Sources were T cells, B-cell-depleted T cells, or PBMCs; the material itself was cDNA or gDNA.

Original methodology: From reference gene primer amplification, estimates of nucleated cell counts were derived. Repertoires were generated with immunoSEQ multiplex PCR, while TCRdb's copy carries only in-frame clones and drops some. V, J and clone size reflect that table, while D and trimming were determined from the DNA. Of about 78,000 clones listed, around nine tenths are singletons. This clone was detected once. Trimming removed 2 bases from V and 5 bases from J; junction bases left unmatched: 8. The CDR3 is made up of 16 amino acids. From germline, CDR1 is SGHNT and CDR2 YYREEE (reference sequence).

Sequenced: peripheral blood. The sequence was collected from a man aged 45-60 years with active or convalescent COVID-19. V and J are TRBV5-4 and TRBJ2-7, with 12 bases aligning to TRBD2. In DNA form, the CDR3 reads TGTGCCAGCAGCTTACTAGCGGGGGGCCTCCAGGACGAGCAGTACTTC. Translated: CASSLLAGGLQDEQYF.